The present entry profiles one TCR beta chain with its context. This entry comes from a study of cytomegalovirus exposure and HLA in healthy donors. Trimming took off 6 bases at V and 0 bases at J, with 15 bases between the two ends. The CDR3 contains 17 residues. Germline assignment: CDR1 SGHAT and CDR2 FQNNGV. A multiplex PCR was run with 60 Vbeta primers and 13 Jbeta primers. Only in-frame clones appear in the TCRdb table, and some are missing; sequencing was by immunoSEQ multiplex PCR. This table has 170,000 or so clones, around four fifths appearing once. The clonotype originates from a woman between 50 and 59 years old in good health and CMV-seropositive. Sequenced input: PBMCs. The chain uses TRBV11-2 and TRBJ1-6; D is uncertain. CDR3 residues: CASSLDGGRSYNSPLHF. The CDR3, as DNA: TGTGCCAGCAGTTTGGACGGAGGGCGCTCCTATAATTCACCCCTCCACTTT. Filled out from reference TRBV11-2 and TRBJ1-6, the complete variable domain reads EAGVAQSPRYKIIEKRQSVAFWCNPISGHATLYWYQQILGQGPKLLIQFQNNGVVDDSQLPKDRFSAERLKGVDSTLKIQPAKLEDSAVYLCASSLDGGRSYNSPLHFGNGTRLTVT.